This is a list of T cell receptor beta chains from one sample in a study of T cells in Graves' hyperthyroidism and ophthalmopathy. Each CDR3 protein is one row after TCRdb ran MiXCR on the multiplex PCR reads. Of about 340,000 distinct CDR3 sequences in the sample, around a fifth were seen once. Sequencing input: blood. The receptors come from a woman between 50 and 59 years old with Graves' hyperthyroidism. CDR3s include the opening cysteine and the closing phenylalanine or tryptophan. D genes are given only for firm matches. Some rows mark clone size as missing; the rest say once, few, many or name a class of expanded clone.

V	J	length	size	D	DNA	CDR3
TRBV9	TRBJ2-2	18	many	TRBD2	TGTGCCAGCAGCGTAGGGCGGGGGGGCCCCCCGAACACCGGGGAGCTGTTTTTT	CASSVGRGGPPNTGELFF
TRBV4-1	TRBJ1-2	15	.	TRBD1	TGCGCCAGCAGCCCAAACAGGGGGACAAGCTATGGCTACACCTTC	CASSPNRGTSYGYTF
TRBV7-9	TRBJ2-4	16	.	.	TGTGCCAGCAGCTGGCTTGCGGGGGCCGCCAAAAACATTCAGTACTTC	CASSWLAGAAKNIQYF
TRBV3-1	TRBJ2-7	17	many	TRBD2	TGTGCCAGCAGCCAAGTTGGGACTAGCGGGAGGTCAATCGAGCAGTACTTC	CASSQVGTSGRSIEQYF
TRBV18	TRBJ2-7	13	many	.	TGTGCCAGCTCACAGGGACTCTCCTACGAGCAGTACTTC	CASSQGLSYEQYF
TRBV5-5	TRBJ2-1	15	many	TRBD1	TGTGCCAGCAGCTCGGGGGGGACAGGGGTGAGGGAGCAGTTCTTC	CASSSGGTGVREQFF
TRBV7-6	TRBJ2-7	14	.	.	TGTGCCAGCAGCCATAGTTCAGTCTCCTACGAGCAGTACTTC	CASSHSSVSYEQYF
TRBV6-1	TRBJ1-4	15	.	.	TGTGCCAGCAGCGGTGGACGCGGCCCTAATGAAAAACTGTTTTTT	CASSGGRGPNEKLFF
TRBV20-1	TRBJ2-7	14	many	TRBD2	TGCAGTGCTCGACTAGCGGGAGTTATGTACGAGCAGTACTTC	CSARLAGVMYEQYF
TRBV12-3/TRBV12-4	TRBJ2-1	18	.	TRBD1	TGTGCCAGCAGTCGAGACAGACAGGGGGTGAACTCCTACAATGAGCAGTTCTTC	CASSRDRQGVNSYNEQFF
TRBV3-1	TRBJ2-1	14	many	TRBD2	TGTGCCAGCAGCCCGGGACTAGCGGGGAATGAGCAGTTCTTC	CASSPGLAGNEQFF
TRBV28	TRBJ1-1	13	many	.	TGTGCCAGCACTCTACCCGGGAACACTGAAGCTTTCTTT	CASTLPGNTEAFF
TRBV6-1	TRBJ2-5	15	.	TRBD2	TGTGCCAGCAGTGACGGGGGGGAGTCGGGAGAGACCCAGTACTTC	CASSDGGESGETQYF
TRBV5-6	TRBJ2-1	15	few	TRBD1	TGTGCCAGCAGCTTGAACAGGGGCTCCTACAATGAGCAGTTCTTC	CASSLNRGSYNEQFF
TRBV20-1	TRBJ2-5	16	.	TRBD2	TGCAGTGCTAGAGATCTCCTAGCGGCCTTTCAAGAGACCCAGTACTTC	CSARDLLAAFQETQYF
TRBV20-1	TRBJ1-1	12	few	.	TGCAGTTTATCTATACTGAACACTGAAGCTTTCTTT	CSLSILNTEAFF
TRBV6-2/TRBV6-3	TRBJ2-6	17	once	TRBD1	TGTGCCAGCAGTGACCCTCGACAGGGATCTGGGGCCAACGTCCTGACTTTC	CASSDPRQGSGANVLTF
TRBV6-1	TRBJ1-2	15	.	TRBD1	TGTGCCAGCAGTGGCGCCAGACAGGGAAACTATGGCTACACCTTC	CASSGARQGNYGYTF
TRBV4-1	TRBJ1-4	14	few	TRBD1	TGCGCCAGCAGCCTTACAGGGGGCCTTGAAAAACTGTTTTTT	CASSLTGGLEKLFF
TRBV19	TRBJ1-5	14	.	.	TGTGCCAGTAAAGGTACAGCTCCGCATCAGCCCCAGCATTTT	CASKGTAPHQPQHF
TRBV5-1	TRBJ1-1	12	many	.	TGCGCCAGCAGCTTTTCGGGACAAGAAGCTTTCTTT	CASSFSGQEAFF
TRBV20-1	TRBJ1-2	17	many	.	TGCAGTGCTAGAGATCTCATCACAGGGTGGAGGGACTATGGCTACACCTTC	CSARDLITGWRDYGYTF
TRBV6-1	TRBJ1-1	15	many	TRBD1	TGTGCCAGCACCGGACAGGGGAGCGTGAACACTGAAGCTTTCTTT	CASTGQGSVNTEAFF